These 3 T cell receptor beta chains were all obtained from the same sample, sequenced in a study of shared T cell receptors in the human thymus. Profiled with immunoSEQ multiplex PCR; TCRdb holds only in-frame clones, not every one. Altogether approximately 660,000 clones are present, roughly 90% being singletons, with the ten largest covering about 0.01%. These sequences were also reported in another study, on human thymus T cells.

The sample taken for sequencing was thymocytes. The source is a boy younger than two with a congenital heart defect.

V usage is TRBV6-1 and J usage is TRBJ2-6; 7 bases agree with TRBD2. The CDR3 covers 14 residues. Trimming removed 5 bases from V and 2 bases from J; junction bases left unmatched: 0. CDR1 is MNHNS, CDR2 SASEGT, per germline. The CDR3 bases are TGTGCCAGCAGTCGGGGGGCTGGGGCCAACGTCCTGACTTTC. It is translated as CASSRGAGANVLTF.

The chain recombines TRBV4-1 with TRBJ2-3; 9 bases are a match to TRBD2. CDR1 is MGHRA and CDR2 is YSYEKL in the germline V gene. The CDR3 spans 17 residues. Trimming cost V 1 base and J 4 bases; bases outside gene matches: 9. CDR3 nucleotides: TGCGCCAGCAGCCAAGGCCTCGGGCGGGAGGGCCCAGATACGCAGTATTTT. Encoded protein: CASSQGLGREGPDTQYF.

The rearrangement joins TRBV30 to TRBJ2-7, with 8 bases identical to TRBD1. Germline V CDR1 and CDR2: GTSNPN, SVGIG (reference sequence). J was trimmed by 6 bases and V by 0 bases; bases with no gene match: 7. The CDR3 spans 14 residues. The CDR3 here is CAWSVLDRVSEQYF. For the CDR3, the DNA is TGTGCCTGGAGTGTATTGGACAGGGTTAGCGAGCAGTACTTC.